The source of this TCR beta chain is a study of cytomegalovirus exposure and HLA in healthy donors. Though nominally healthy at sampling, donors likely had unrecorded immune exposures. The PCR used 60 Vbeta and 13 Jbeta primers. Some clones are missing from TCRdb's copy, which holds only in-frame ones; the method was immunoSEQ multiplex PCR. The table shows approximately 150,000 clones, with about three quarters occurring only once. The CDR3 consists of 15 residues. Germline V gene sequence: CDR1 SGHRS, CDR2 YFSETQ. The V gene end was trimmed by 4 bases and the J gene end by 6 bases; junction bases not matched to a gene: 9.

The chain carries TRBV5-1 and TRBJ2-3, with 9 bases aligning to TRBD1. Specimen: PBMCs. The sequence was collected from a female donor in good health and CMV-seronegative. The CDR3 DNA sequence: TGCGCCAGCAGCCGGACAGGGGCCGGGGTGGATACGCAGTATTTT. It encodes CASSRTGAGVDTQYF.